This TCR beta chain was observed in a study of regulatory T cells in long-lasting Graves disease. Study-level information: More than 5 years of antithyroid drugs with positive TSH receptor antibodies defined persistent Graves' disease.

Trimming took 4 bases from V and 6 from J; bases not matched to a gene: 4. CDR1 is LNHDA and CDR2 is SQIVND in the germline V gene (reference sequence). The CDR3 runs 14 residues. This sample's time point: persistent/refractory GD, antithyroid drugs over 5 years with positive TRAb. Extracted RNA from PBMCs served as the source of the TCR library. For this clonotype: Its antigen is undetermined.

Regarding the study as a whole: Study of thyroid tissue was not done, with only peripheral blood studied. Persistent disease was characterized by preferential usage of TRBV28, TRBJ1-2 and TRBJ2-5.

Arm-PCR of CDR3 regions and iRepertoire HTBI primers were the basis on which TCR beta libraries were built. One entry per CDR3 protein, called by TCRdb with MiXCR from the multiplex PCR reads. This sample has fewer than 450,000 distinct CDR3 sequences, with 23% found just once. The sequence derives from a female donor with Graves disease. The specimen comprised peripheral blood mononuclear cells (PBMCs), sampled when the disease was refractory, from a patient treated with antithyroid drugs. The gene calls are TRBV19 and TRBJ2-2; 8 nucleotides align to TRBD2. The CDR3 here is CASSSDGRAGELFF. CDR3 in DNA: TGTGCCAGTAGTAGTGACGGGAGGGCCGGGGAGCTGTTTTTT.